This T cell receptor beta chain derives from a study of OX40 agonist ivuxolimab in advanced cancers. Across the study: Patients enrolled in dose escalation were diagnosed with hepatocellular carcinoma, melanoma, renal cell or head and neck cancer.

Whole-study findings and limits: Certain nonresponders likewise exhibited a low normalized T-cell clonal expansion. Researchers report that CD8+ T cells had, on average, more expanded clones than CD4+.

The germline V gene has CDR1 SNHLY and CDR2 FYNNEI. After removal of 6 bases from V and 2 bases from J, the junction contained 3 bases not matched to a gene. The CDR3 is 13 amino acids. TCRdb keeps only in-frame clones here, not all; method: immunoSEQ multiplex PCR. Counted here are fewer than 75,000 clones, about nine tenths occurring once; the ten biggest clones make up 4% to 5%. A remark on this clone: Its target is not known.

A history of autoimmune disease or systemic immunosuppression excluded patients. The chain combines TRBV2 with TRBJ2-7, with 8 nucleotides matching TRBD1. Sequenced here: CD4+ or CD8+ T cells sorted from blood, sampled in a trial of the OX40 agonist ivuxolimab. This TCR was recovered from an adult with an advanced solid tumor such as melanoma, head and neck, liver or kidney cancer. The CDR3 sequence is CASSGQGAYEQYF. CDR3 in DNA: TGTGCCAGCAGCGGACAGGGCGCCTACGAGCAGTACTTC.